Listed here is a single T cell receptor beta chain. These data belong to a study of cytomegalovirus exposure and HLA in healthy donors. Profiled with immunoSEQ multiplex PCR; TCRdb holds only in-frame clones, not every one. The sample consists of 150,000 to 200,000 clones, 85% to 90% of them appearing once. V lost 7 bases, J lost 7 bases, and 23 bases lay in between. This CDR3 is 15 amino acids long. Per the germline V gene, CDR1 is SQVTM and CDR2 is ANQGSEA. This sequence originates from a woman between 25 and 40 years old in good health and CMV-seronegative. Sequencing used PBMCs. The chain has TRBV29-1 and TRBJ2-1, with a possible D match to TRBD2 (5 bases). The CDR3, as DNA: TGCAGCGCATTAAGCGGTCGAGGGTTGGTGAATGAGCAGTTCTTC. Translated: CSALSGRGLVNEQFF.